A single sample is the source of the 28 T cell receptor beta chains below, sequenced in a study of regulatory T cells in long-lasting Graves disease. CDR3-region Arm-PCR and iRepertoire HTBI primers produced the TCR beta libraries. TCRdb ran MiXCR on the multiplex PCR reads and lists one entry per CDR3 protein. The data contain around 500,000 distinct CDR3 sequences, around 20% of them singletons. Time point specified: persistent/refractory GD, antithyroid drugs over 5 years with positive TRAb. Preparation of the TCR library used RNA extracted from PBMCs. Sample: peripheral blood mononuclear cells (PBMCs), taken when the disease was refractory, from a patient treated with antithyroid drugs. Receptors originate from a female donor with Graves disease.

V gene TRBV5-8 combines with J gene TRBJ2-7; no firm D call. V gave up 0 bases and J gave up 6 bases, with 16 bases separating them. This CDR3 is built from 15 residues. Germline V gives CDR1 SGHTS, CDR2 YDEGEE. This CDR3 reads CASSLGRGWLGEQYF. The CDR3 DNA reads TGTGCCAGCAGCTTGGGTAGAGGATGGTTGGGCGAGCAGTACTTC.

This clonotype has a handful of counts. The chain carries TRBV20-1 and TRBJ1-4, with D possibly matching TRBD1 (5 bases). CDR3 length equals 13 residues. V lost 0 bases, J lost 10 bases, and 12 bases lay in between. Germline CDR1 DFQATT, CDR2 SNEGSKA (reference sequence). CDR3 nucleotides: TGCAGTGCTAGAGAAATGGGAAGGGGAAAACTGTTTTTT. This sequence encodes CSAREMGRGKLFF.

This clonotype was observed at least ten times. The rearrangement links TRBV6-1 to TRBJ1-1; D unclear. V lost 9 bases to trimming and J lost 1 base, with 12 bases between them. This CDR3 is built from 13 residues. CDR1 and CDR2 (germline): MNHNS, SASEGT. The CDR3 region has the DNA TGTGCCAGTTCCCGCAGGCCGAACACTGAAGCTTTCTTT. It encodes CASSRRPNTEAFF.

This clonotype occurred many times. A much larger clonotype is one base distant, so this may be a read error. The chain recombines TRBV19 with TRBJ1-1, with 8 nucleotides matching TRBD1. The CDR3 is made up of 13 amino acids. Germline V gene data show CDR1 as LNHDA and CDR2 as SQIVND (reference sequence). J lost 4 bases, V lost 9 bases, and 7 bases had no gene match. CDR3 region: CASSYRGGTEAFF. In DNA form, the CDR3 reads TGTGCCAGCAGTTACAGGGGGGGCACTGAAGCTTTCTTT. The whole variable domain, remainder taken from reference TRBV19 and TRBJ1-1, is DGGITQSPKYLFRKEGQNVTLSCEQNLNHDAMYWYRQDPGQGLRLIYYSQIVNDFQKGDIAEGYSVSREKKESFPLTVTSAQKNPTAFYLCASSYRGGTEAFFGQGTRLTVV.

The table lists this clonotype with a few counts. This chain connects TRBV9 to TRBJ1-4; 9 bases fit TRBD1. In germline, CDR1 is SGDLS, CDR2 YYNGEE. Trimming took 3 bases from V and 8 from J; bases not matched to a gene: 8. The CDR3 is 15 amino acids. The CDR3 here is CASSGIQGAEEKLFF. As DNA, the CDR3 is TGTGCCAGCAGCGGTATACAGGGGGCAGAGGAAAAACTGTTTTTT. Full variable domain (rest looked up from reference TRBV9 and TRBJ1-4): DSGVTQTPKHLITATGQRVTLRCSPRSGDLSVYWYQQSLDQGLQFLIQYYNGEERAKGNILERFSAQQFPDLHSELNLSSLELGDSALYFCASSGIQGAEEKLFFGSGTQLSVL.

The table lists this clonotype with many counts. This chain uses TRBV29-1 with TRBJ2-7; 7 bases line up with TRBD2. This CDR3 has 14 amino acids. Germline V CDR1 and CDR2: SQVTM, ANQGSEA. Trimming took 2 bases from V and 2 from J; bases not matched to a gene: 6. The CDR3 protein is CSVERLAGTYEQYF. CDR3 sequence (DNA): TGCAGCGTTGAACGATTAGCGGGCACCTACGAGCAGTACTTC.

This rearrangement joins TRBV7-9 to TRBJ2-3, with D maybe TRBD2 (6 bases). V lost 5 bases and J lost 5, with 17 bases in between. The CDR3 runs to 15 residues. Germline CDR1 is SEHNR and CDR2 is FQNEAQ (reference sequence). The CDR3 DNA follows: TGTGCCAGCAGCCCCGAACGGGACTTAAAAGATACGCAGTATTTT. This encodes CASSPERDLKDTQYF.

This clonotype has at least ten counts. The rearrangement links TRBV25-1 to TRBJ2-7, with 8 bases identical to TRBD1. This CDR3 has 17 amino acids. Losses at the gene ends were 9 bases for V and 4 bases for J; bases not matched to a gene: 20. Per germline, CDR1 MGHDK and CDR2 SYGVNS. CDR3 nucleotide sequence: TGTGCCAGTCGAGGGACAGGTCGTTTTGGGGGTTCTTACGAGCAGTACTTC. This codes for CASRGTGRFGGSYEQYF.

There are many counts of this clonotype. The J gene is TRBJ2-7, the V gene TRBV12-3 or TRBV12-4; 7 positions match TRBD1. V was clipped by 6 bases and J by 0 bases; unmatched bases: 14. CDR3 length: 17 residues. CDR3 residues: CASSYLWRTGVSYEQYF. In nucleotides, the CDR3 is TGTGCCAGCAGCTATCTATGGCGCACAGGGGTCTCCTACGAGCAGTACTTC.

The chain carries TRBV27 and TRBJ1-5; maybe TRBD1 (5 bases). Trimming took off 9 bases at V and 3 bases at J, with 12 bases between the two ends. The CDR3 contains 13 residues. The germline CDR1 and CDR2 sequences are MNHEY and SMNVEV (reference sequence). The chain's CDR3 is CASGRGFNQPQHF. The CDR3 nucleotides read TGTGCCAGTGGGAGGGGCTTCAATCAGCCCCAGCATTTT.

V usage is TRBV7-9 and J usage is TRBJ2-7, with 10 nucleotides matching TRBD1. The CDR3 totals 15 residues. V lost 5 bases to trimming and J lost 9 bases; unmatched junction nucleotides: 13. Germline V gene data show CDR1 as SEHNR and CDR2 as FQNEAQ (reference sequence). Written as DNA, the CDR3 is TGTGCCAGCAGCGTAACCGGGACAGGGGTTTTATGGCAGTACTTC. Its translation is CASSVTGTGVLWQYF.

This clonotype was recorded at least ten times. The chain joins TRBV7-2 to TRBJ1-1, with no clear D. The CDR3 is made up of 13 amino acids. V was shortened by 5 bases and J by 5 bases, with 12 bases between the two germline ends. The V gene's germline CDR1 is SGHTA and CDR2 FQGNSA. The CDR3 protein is CASSLPSSTEAFF. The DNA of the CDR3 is TGTGCCAGCAGCCTACCTTCGAGTACTGAAGCTTTCTTT. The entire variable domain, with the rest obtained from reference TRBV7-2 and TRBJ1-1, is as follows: GAGVSQSPSNKVTEKGKDVELRCDPISGHTALYWYRQSLGQGLEFLIYFQGNSAPDKSGLPSDRFSAERTGGSVSTLTIQRTQQEDSAVYLCASSLPSSTEAFFGQGTRLTVV.

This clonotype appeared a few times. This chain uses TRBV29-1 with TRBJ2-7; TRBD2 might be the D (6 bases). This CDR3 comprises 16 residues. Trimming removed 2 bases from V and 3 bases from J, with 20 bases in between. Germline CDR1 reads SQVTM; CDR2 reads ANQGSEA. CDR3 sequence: CSVEYRDAGSGYEQYF. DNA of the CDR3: TGCAGCGTTGAATACAGAGACGCCGGGAGCGGCTACGAGCAGTACTTC.

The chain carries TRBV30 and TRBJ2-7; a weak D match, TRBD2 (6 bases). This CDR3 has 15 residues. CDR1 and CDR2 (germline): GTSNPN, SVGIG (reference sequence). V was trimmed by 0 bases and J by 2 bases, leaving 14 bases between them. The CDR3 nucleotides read TGTGCCTGGAGTGTACCCCGAACTAGCCCCTACGAGCAGTACTTC. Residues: CAWSVPRTSPYEQYF.

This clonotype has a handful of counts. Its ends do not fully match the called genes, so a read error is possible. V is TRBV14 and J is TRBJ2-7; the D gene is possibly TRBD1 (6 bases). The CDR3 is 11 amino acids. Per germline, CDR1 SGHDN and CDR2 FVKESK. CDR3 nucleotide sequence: TGTGCCAGCAGACCGGGACACAGGTTCGCATTC. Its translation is CASRPGHRFAF.

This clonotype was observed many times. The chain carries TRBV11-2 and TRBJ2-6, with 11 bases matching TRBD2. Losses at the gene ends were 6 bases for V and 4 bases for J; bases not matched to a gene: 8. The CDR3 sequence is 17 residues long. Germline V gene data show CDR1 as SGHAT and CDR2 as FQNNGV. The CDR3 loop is CASRKLAGATGANVLTF. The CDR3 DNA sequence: TGTGCCAGCAGAAAACTAGCGGGAGCTACCGGGGCCAACGTCCTGACTTTC.

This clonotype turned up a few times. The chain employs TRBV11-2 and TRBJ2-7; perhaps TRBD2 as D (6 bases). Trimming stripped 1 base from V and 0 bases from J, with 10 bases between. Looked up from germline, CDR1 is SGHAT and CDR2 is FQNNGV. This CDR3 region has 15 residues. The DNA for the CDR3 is TGTGCCAGCAGCTTAGCAGGAGGGTACTCCTACGAGCAGTACTTC. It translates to CASSLAGGYSYEQYF.

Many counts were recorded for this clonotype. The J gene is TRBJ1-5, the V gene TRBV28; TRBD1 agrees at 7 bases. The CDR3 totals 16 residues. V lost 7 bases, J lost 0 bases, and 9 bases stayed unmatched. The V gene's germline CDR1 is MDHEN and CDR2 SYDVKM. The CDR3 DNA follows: TGTGCCAGCATCCAGGGGGGCAGTAATAGCAATCAGCCCCAGCATTTT. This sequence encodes CASIQGGSNSNQPQHF. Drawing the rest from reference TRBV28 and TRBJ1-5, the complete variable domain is DVKVTQSSRYLVKRTGEKVFLECVQDMDHENMFWYRQDPGLGLRLIYFSYDVKMKEKGDIPEGYSVSREKKERFSLILESASTNQTSMYLCASIQGGSNSNQPQHFGDGTRLSIL.

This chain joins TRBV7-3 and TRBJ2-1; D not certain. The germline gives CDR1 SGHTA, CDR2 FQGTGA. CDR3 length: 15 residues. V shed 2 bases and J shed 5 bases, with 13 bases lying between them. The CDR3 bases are TGTGCCAGCAGCTTAGACGGGCTCATCGACAATGAGCAGTTCTTC. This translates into CASSLDGLIDNEQFF.

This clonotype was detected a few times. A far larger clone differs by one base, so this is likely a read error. The chain's CDR3 is CASSFPGTSGNSYEQYF. The CDR3 region has the DNA TGTGCCAGCAGCTTCCCAGGGACTAGCGGGAACTCCTACGAGCAGTACTTC. The V and J genes are TRBV11-2 and TRBJ2-7, with TRBD2 identical over 13 bases. CDR1 is SGHAT, CDR2 FQNNGV, per germline. This CDR3 spans 17 amino acids. With V trimmed by 3 bases and J by 0 bases, 5 bases remained unmatched.

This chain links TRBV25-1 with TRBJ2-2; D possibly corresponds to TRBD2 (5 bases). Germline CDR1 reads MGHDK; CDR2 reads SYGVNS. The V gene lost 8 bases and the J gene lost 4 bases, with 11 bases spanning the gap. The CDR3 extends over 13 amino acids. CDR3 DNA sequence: TGTGCCAGCCAATCGGGGTTCACCGGGGAGCTGTTTTTT. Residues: CASQSGFTGELFF.

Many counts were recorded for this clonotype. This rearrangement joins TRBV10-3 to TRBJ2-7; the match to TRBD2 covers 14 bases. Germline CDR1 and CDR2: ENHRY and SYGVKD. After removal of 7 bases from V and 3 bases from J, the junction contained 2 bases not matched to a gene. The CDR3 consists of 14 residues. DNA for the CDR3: TGTGCCATCAATGGACTAGCGGGAGGCTACGAGCAGTACTTC. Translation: CAINGLAGGYEQYF.

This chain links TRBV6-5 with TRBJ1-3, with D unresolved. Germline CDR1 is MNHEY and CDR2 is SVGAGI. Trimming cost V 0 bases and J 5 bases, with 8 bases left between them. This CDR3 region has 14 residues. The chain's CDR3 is CASSYSLNRNTIYF. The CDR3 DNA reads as TGTGCCAGCAGTTACTCCCTAAACCGAAACACCATATATTTT.

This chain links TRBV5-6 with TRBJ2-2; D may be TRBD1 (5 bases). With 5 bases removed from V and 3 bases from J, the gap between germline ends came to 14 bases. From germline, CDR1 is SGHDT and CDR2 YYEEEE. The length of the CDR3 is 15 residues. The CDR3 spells CASSSYDRYTGELFF. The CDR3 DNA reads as TGTGCCAGCAGTTCGTATGACAGATACACCGGGGAGCTGTTTTTT.

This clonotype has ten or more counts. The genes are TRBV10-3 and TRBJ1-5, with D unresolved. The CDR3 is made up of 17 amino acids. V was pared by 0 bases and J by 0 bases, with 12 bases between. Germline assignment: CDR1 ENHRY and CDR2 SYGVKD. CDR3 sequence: CAISESRVLNSNQPQHF. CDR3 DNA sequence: TGTGCCATCAGTGAGTCAAGGGTGCTGAATAGCAATCAGCCCCAGCATTTT.

The CDR3 bases are TGTGCCAGCACCCCCCTCCGAGGGCTCGGCACCGGGGAGCTGTTTTTT. Translated, it gives CASTPLRGLGTGELFF. The rearrangement links TRBV6-1 to TRBJ2-2; TRBD2 is a possible D gene (5 bases). The CDR3 totals 16 residues. Germline CDR1 reads MNHNS; CDR2 reads SASEGT. Trimming pared 7 bases from V and 4 bases from J, leaving 19 bases between.

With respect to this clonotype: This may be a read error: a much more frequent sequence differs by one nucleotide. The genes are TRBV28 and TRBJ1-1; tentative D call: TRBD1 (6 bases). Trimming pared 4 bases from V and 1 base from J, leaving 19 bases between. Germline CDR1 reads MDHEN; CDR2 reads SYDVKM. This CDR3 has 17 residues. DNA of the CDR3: TGTGCCAGCAGTTCCGCCCGCAGGGGCGCTTGGAACACTGAAGCTTTCTTT. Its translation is CASSSARRGAWNTEAFF.

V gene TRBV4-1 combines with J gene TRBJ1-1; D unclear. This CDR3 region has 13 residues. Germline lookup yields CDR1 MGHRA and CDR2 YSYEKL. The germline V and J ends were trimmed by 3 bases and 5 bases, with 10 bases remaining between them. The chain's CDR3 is CASSHQDVTEAFF. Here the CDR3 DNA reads TGCGCCAGCAGCCATCAAGACGTGACTGAAGCTTTCTTT.